The rows below give T cell receptor beta chains drawn from one sample of a study of blood T cell repertoires in COVID-19. Generated by immunoSEQ multiplex PCR, the TCRdb table keeps only in-frame clones and is missing some. The repertoire holds 120,000 or so clones, with around four fifths as singletons. Sequencing input: peripheral blood. The receptor source for this set is an elderly man with active or convalescent COVID-19. The CDR3 runs from the conserved cysteine through the conserved F or W. Each record gives: V gene, clone size, D gene, J gene, CDR3 DNA, CDR3 protein. A D gene is named only where the DNA matches it firmly. Some rows mark clone size as missing; the rest say once, few, many or name a class of expanded clone.

>TRBV6-2/TRBV6-3|few|TRBD1|TRBJ1-5
TGTGCCAGCAGTGGACAGGGGTACAATCAGCCCCAGCATTTT
CASSGQGYNQPQHF
>TRBV21-1|once|NA|TRBJ1-1
TGTGCCAGCAGCAAAGGCCGACAGGGGAAGGGGACTGAAGCTTTCTTT
CASSKGRQGKGTEAFF
>TRBV19|NA|NA|TRBJ2-5
TGTGCCAGTAGCCTAAACGTTGCCGAGACCCAGTACTTC
CASSLNVAETQYF
>TRBV23-1|NA|NA|TRBJ1-1
TGCGCCAGCAGTCATCCGGGACTGACAAACACTGAAGCTTTCTTT
CASSHPGLTNTEAFF
>TRBV25-1|few|NA|TRBJ2-3
TGTGCCAGCAGTGAATACGGCAGGAGCACAGATACGCAGTATTTT
CASSEYGRSTDTQYF
>TRBV3-1/TRBV3-2|once|TRBD1|TRBJ1-4
TGTGCCAGCAGCCCTGTGGGACAGAACAATGAAAAACTGTTTTTT
CASSPVGQNNEKLFF
>TRBV4-2|NA|TRBD1|TRBJ1-2
TGTGCCAGCAGCCAGAGTACAGGGGTTTATGGCTACACCTTC
CASSQSTGVYGYTF
>TRBV19|NA|NA|TRBJ2-6
TGTGCCAGTAGTATAGTAAGCGGTGGGGCCAACGTCCTGACTTTC
CASSIVSGGANVLTF
>TRBV5-5|NA|TRBD1|TRBJ2-7
TGTGCCAGCAGTTCCGACAGGGGGCGATACGAGCAGTACTTC
CASSSDRGRYEQYF
>TRBV7-9|NA|NA|TRBJ1-6
TGTGCCAGCAGTTTCAAGGGGTCGGATTCACCCCTCCACTTT
CASSFKGSDSPLHF
>TRBV7-9|NA|TRBD1|TRBJ2-7
TGTGCCAGCAGCTCGAACAGGGGGGCCTACGAGCAGTACTTC
CASSSNRGAYEQYF
>TRBV5-1|NA|TRBD1|TRBJ1-1
TGCGCCAGCAGCTTGACAGGGGCGCACACTGAAGCTTTCTTT
CASSLTGAHTEAFF
>TRBV7-9|NA|NA|TRBJ1-3
TGTGCCAGCAGCTTAGATGGTGGAGACACCATATATTTT
CASSLDGGDTIYF
>TRBV7-9|few|TRBD2|TRBJ2-3
TGTGCCAGCAGCCAGAAGCTGAGGCTAGCGGGGCTCACAGATACGCAGTATTTT
CASSQKLRLAGLTDTQYF
>TRBV19|NA|TRBD1|TRBJ2-1
TGTGCCAGTAGCCCCGCCCGGGACAGAGCCAATGAGCAGTTCTTC
CASSPARDRANEQFF
>TRBV12-3/TRBV12-4|NA|NA|TRBJ1-2
TGTGCCAGCAGTTTAAACAGGTGGGGCTACACCTTC
CASSLNRWGYTF
>TRBV7-8|NA|NA|TRBJ2-5
TGTGCCAGCAGCTTCCAGGGGCGTTCTAAAGAGACCCAGTACTTC
CASSFQGRSKETQYF